One sample yielded the 6 T cell receptor beta chains listed below, sequenced in a study of regulatory T cells in long-lasting Graves disease. The time point here: newly diagnosed GD, antithyroid drugs for less than 3 months. With RNA extracted from PBMCs as input, the TCR library was made. Researchers made TCR beta libraries by using iRepertoire HTBI primers and running Arm-PCR on CDR3 regions. Via MiXCR, TCRdb re-called the multiplex PCR reads, giving one row per CDR3 protein. The sample has about 500,000 distinct CDR3 sequences, around 12% seen once. This sample also appeared in a second study, on T cells in Graves' hyperthyroidism and ophthalmopathy.

Specimen: peripheral blood mononuclear cells (PBMCs), collected at new diagnosis, from a patient treated with antithyroid drugs. These receptors originate from a woman younger than 45 with Graves disease.

This clonotype was seen many times. The chain uses TRBV9 and TRBJ1-1; D perhaps matches TRBD1 (6 bases). Germline assignment: CDR1 SGDLS and CDR2 YYNGEE. This CDR3 has 13 residues. The germline V and J ends were trimmed by 0 bases and 4 bases, with 7 bases remaining between them. CDR3 sequence (DNA): TGTGCCAGCAGCGTAGGGGGGCTCACTGAAGCTTTCTTT. It codes for CASSVGGLTEAFF.

V gene TRBV11-2 combines with J gene TRBJ2-2; no clear D gene. In germline, CDR1 is SGHAT, CDR2 FQNNGV. The ends were cut back, 0 bases at V and 2 bases at J, with 10 bases in the middle. There are 16 residues in the CDR3. CDR3 nucleotides: TGTGCCAGCAGCTTAGATCTTTTGGGAAACACCGGGGAGCTGTTTTTT. Translated, it gives CASSLDLLGNTGELFF.

At least ten counts were recorded for this clonotype. This rearrangement joins TRBV28 to TRBJ1-5, with D tentatively TRBD1 (5 bases). V lost 6 bases to trimming and J lost 5 bases, with 14 bases between them. This CDR3 has 14 residues. Germline V CDR1 and CDR2: MDHEN, SYDVKM. Written as DNA, the CDR3 is TGTGCCAGCAGCCCCGGGACGGGCCATCAGCCCCAGCATTTT. Its protein product is CASSPGTGHQPQHF.

This clonotype has more than one count but fewer than ten. The chain joins TRBV6-5 to TRBJ1-3, with D unclear. Germline V CDR1 and CDR2: MNHEY, SVGAGI. The CDR3 loop spans 17 amino acids. V was pared by 0 bases and J by 0 bases, with 12 bases between. The CDR3, as DNA: TGTGCCAGCAGTTACTCAGGGCGCGCCATCTCTGGAAACACCATATATTTT. It is translated as CASSYSGRAISGNTIYF.

This clonotype was observed a few times. The chain couples TRBV18 to TRBJ2-3; 9 bases agree with TRBD2. Trimming at V came to 2 bases and at J to 4 bases, leaving 7 bases not matched to a gene. The CDR3 has 16 residues. The germline V gene encodes CDR1 KGHSH and CDR2 LQKENI. In DNA form, the CDR3 reads TGTGCCAGCTCACCATCAAGCGGGAGGCTCCCAGATACGCAGTATTTT. Translation gives CASSPSSGRLPDTQYF.

This clonotype was recorded a few times. The rearrangement links TRBV7-3 to TRBJ2-7; a possible D gene is TRBD2 (6 bases). Trimming took 6 bases from V and 3 from J, leaving 18 bases between them. CDR1 and CDR2 (germline): SGHTA, FQGTGA. The CDR3 is 15 residues long. CDR3 sequence (DNA): TGTGCCAGCAGTTTCGGCGCCGGTAGCGGCTACGAGCAGTACTTC. This encodes CASSFGAGSGYEQYF.